The 18 T cell receptor beta chains presented below share a single source sample, sequenced in a study of shared T cell receptors in the human thymus. The repertoire was sequenced with immunoSEQ multiplex PCR; TCRdb's copy has only in-frame clones and lacks some. Counted here are roughly 560,000 clones, about 84% occurring once; the ten biggest clones make up around 0.013%. This sample was shared with a second study, whose subject was human thymus T cells.

Sequenced material: thymocytes. The receptors were gathered from a boy under three years old with a congenital heart defect.

The chain couples TRBV2 to TRBJ2-5; D uncertain. Looked up from germline, CDR1 is SNHLY and CDR2 is FYNNEI. V dropped 4 bases and J dropped 5 bases, with 14 bases sitting between them. There are 14 residues in the CDR3. The CDR3 here is CASSVNGSPETQYF. The CDR3, as DNA: TGTGCCAGCAGTGTTAATGGCTCTCCGGAGACCCAGTACTTC.

Concerning this clone itself: The sample holds other DNA sequences that translate to the same CDR3. The chain carries TRBV10-2 and TRBJ2-7, with D possibly matching TRBD1 (5 bases). Trimming removed 4 bases from V and 2 bases from J, with 12 bases in between. The length of the CDR3 is 14 residues. Looked up from germline, CDR1 is WSHSY and CDR2 is SAAADI. As DNA, the CDR3 is TGCGCCAGCAGTGGGACACCAGGGACCTACGAGCAGTACTTC. It yields the protein CASSGTPGTYEQYF.

The chain combines TRBV2 with TRBJ1-5; 8 bases match TRBD1. The junction had 9 bases not matched to a gene; V was cut back by 4 bases and J by 4 bases. Per the germline V gene, CDR1 is SNHLY and CDR2 is FYNNEI. This CDR3 is 16 amino acids long. DNA for the CDR3: TGTGCCAGCAGTGGATCGGACAGGGACAATAATCAGCCCCAGCATTTT. Its protein is CASSGSDRDNNQPQHF.

In this sample, this clone turned up a few times. The rearrangement links TRBV11-3 to TRBJ2-7; 9 nucleotides agree with TRBD1. The V gene's germline CDR1 is SGHNT and CDR2 YENEEA. V lost 0 bases and J lost 0; bases outside the gene matches: 6. CDR3 length equals 17 residues. CDR3 loop: CASSLEGGQGSSYEQYF. CDR3 DNA: TGTGCCAGCAGCTTAGAAGGAGGACAGGGGAGCTCCTACGAGCAGTACTTC.

This chain links TRBV20-1 with TRBJ2-4, with D possibly being TRBD2 (6 bases). The germline V and J ends were trimmed by 6 bases and 10 bases, with 10 bases remaining between them. In germline, CDR1 is DFQATT, CDR2 SNEGSKA (reference sequence). CDR3 length equals 10 residues. CDR3 bases: TGCAGTGCCTCCGGGAGTATTCAGTACTTC. The encoded protein is CSASGSIQYF.

Turning to this clone: Other nucleotide sequences in the sample specify the same CDR3. The V gene is TRBV5-1, the J gene TRBJ2-2; 8 positions match TRBD1. CDR3 length equals 14 residues. Looked up from germline, CDR1 is SGHRS and CDR2 is YFSETQ. V lost 0 bases and J lost 5; bases outside the gene matches: 0. Here the CDR3 DNA reads TGCGCCAGCAGCTTGGGGACAGGGACCGGGGAGCTGTTTTTT. This translates into CASSLGTGTGELFF.

The chain links TRBV5-6 to TRBJ2-4, with TRBD1 identical over 7 bases. The germline V gene encodes CDR1 SGHDT and CDR2 YYEEEE. The V segment lost 4 bases and the J segment 1 base; nucleotides outside the gene matches: 5. The CDR3 spans 15 residues. Here the CDR3 reads CASSETGPAKNIQYF. In DNA form, the CDR3 reads TGTGCCAGCAGCGAGACAGGGCCGGCCAAAAACATTCAGTACTTC.

This clone has only one observation. This chain links TRBV6-4 with TRBJ2-4, with a tentative D call TRBD2 (6 bases). Germline CDR1 reads MRHNA; CDR2 reads SNTAGT. V was shortened by 4 bases and J by 0 bases, with 22 bases between the two germline ends. The CDR3 sequence is 19 residues long. Written as DNA, the CDR3 is TGTGCCAGCAGTGCGAGCGGGCCATTGGCTGGGTTAGCCAAAAACATTCAGTACTTC. Its translation is CASSASGPLAGLAKNIQYF.

J is TRBJ2-1 and V is TRBV4-1; D gene uncertain. Trimming took 4 bases from V and 7 from J, leaving 8 bases between them. The CDR3 covers 12 residues. Germline V gives CDR1 MGHRA, CDR2 YSYEKL. The CDR3 protein is CASSPQTNEQFF. For the CDR3, the DNA is TGCGCCAGCAGCCCGCAGACAAATGAGCAGTTCTTC.

This clone was found a few times. This sequence joins TRBV27 and TRBJ2-5; the D is unclear. The DNA end is more similar to TRBJ2-7, so the J call may be wrong. In germline, CDR1 is MNHEY, CDR2 SMNVEV (reference sequence). The CDR3 runs 14 residues. In DNA, the CDR3 is TGTGCCAGCAGTTTAGGTGGTCGTAGCCGCGAGCAGTACTTC. It specifies CASSLGGRSREQYF.

The rearrangement links TRBV15 to TRBJ2-7; 11 nucleotides agree with TRBD2. With V trimmed by 4 bases and J by 3 bases, 8 bases remained unmatched. The CDR3 covers 16 residues. CDR1 is LNHNV, CDR2 YYDKDF, per germline (reference sequence). CDR3 amino acids: CATSTLQTSGNYEQYF. The CDR3 bases are TGTGCCACCAGCACCCTTCAGACTAGCGGGAACTACGAGCAGTACTTC.

The chain employs TRBV6-1 and TRBJ2-7; TRBD2 matches at 11 bases. This CDR3 contains 18 residues. V was pared by 0 bases and J by 6 bases, with 13 bases of the junction left unmatched. The V gene's germline CDR1 is MNHNS and CDR2 SASEGT. CDR3 nucleotide sequence: TGTGCCAGCAGTGAAGCACTAGCGGGAGACCCAAATCCTCTCGAGCAGTACTTC. Residues: CASSEALAGDPNPLEQYF.

This chain links TRBV27 with TRBJ1-1; D not certain. With 1 base removed from V and 0 bases from J, the gap between germline ends came to 12 bases. The CDR3 has 16 residues. Germline loops: CDR1 MNHEY, CDR2 SMNVEV (reference sequence). CDR3 coding DNA: TGTGCCAGCAGTTTATGGGAGGGAAAGGTGAACACTGAAGCTTTCTTT. This encodes CASSLWEGKVNTEAFF.

This clone was detected once. The chain employs TRBV15 and TRBJ2-4; D might be TRBD2 (5 bases). V was clipped by 3 bases and J by 0 bases, with 12 bases between them. The germline V gene has CDR1 LNHNV and CDR2 YYDKDF (reference sequence). The CDR3 is 16 amino acids. The CDR3 loop reads CATSRAHEGAKNIQYF. The CDR3 region has the DNA TGTGCCACCAGCAGGGCACACGAGGGAGCCAAAAACATTCAGTACTTC.

The V and J genes are TRBV5-1 and TRBJ2-4; 13 nucleotides match TRBD2. Germline lookup yields CDR1 SGHRS and CDR2 YFSETQ. V was pared by 0 bases and J by 8 bases, with 11 bases of the junction left unmatched. CDR3 length: 18 amino acids. CDR3 coding DNA: TGCGCCAGCAGCTTGGGGACTAGCGGGAGATTTCGATTAGACATTCAGTACTTC. Translation gives CASSLGTSGRFRLDIQYF.

This clone was seen a handful of times. J is TRBJ2-7 and V is TRBV11-2; 16 bases line up with TRBD2. From germline, CDR1 is SGHAT and CDR2 FQNNGV. The CDR3 consists of 17 residues. V lost 4 bases, J lost 3 bases, and 6 bases stayed unmatched. In DNA form, the CDR3 reads TGTGCCAGCAGCTCCGGGACTAGCGGGAGGGTCGTCTACGAGCAGTACTTC. Protein: CASSSGTSGRVVYEQYF.

This clone appeared once. The chain joins TRBV7-9 to TRBJ2-5; D may be TRBD2 (5 bases). This CDR3 has 17 residues. Between the trimmed V and J ends, which lost 3 bases and 1 base, there was a span of 18 bases. Germline loops: CDR1 SEHNR, CDR2 FQNEAQ (reference sequence). The CDR3 bases are TGTGCCAGCAGCTTCACGGTAACCGGAGGCCCCCAAGAGACCCAGTACTTC. It yields the protein CASSFTVTGGPQETQYF. Full variable domain (missing parts from reference TRBV7-9 and TRBJ2-5): DTGVSQNPRHKITKRGQNVTFRCDPISEHNRLYWYRQTLGQGPEFLTYFQNEAQLEKSRLLSDRFSAERPKGSFSTLEIQRTEQGDSAMYLCASSFTVTGGPQETQYFGPGTRLLVL.

The chain couples TRBV7-3 to TRBJ2-1; 16 bases align to TRBD2. Germline lookup yields CDR1 SGHTA and CDR2 FQGTGA. V was pared by 3 bases and J by 9 bases, with 5 bases of the junction left unmatched. The CDR3 sequence is 16 residues long. CDR3 sequence: CASSLGLAGGPGEQFF. CDR3 nucleotides: TGTGCCAGCAGCTTGGGACTAGCGGGAGGGCCGGGTGAGCAGTTCTTC. The whole variable domain, filled in from reference TRBV7-3 and TRBJ2-1, reads GAGVSQTPSNKVTEKGKYVELRCDPISGHTALYWYRQSLGQGPEFLIYFQGTGAADDSGLPNDRFFAVRPEGSVSTLKIQRTERGDSAVYLCASSLGLAGGPGEQFFGPGTRLTVL.